Below are 18 T cell receptor beta chains sequenced from a single sample in a study of siplizumab effects on memory and regulatory T cells. Profiled with immunoSEQ multiplex PCR; TCRdb holds only in-frame clones, not every one. The sample records some 100,000 clones, roughly 95% being singletons. The sample was non-Treg CD4+ T cells sorted from blood. The receptors here all came from a human donor in good health.

The rearrangement joins TRBV14 to TRBJ2-1, with 8 bases that match TRBD2. This CDR3 has 17 amino acids. Germline CDR1 reads SGHDN; CDR2 reads FVKESK. Germline trimming cut 0 bases from V and 3 bases from J; bases unmatched to any gene: 7. CDR3 in amino acids: CASSQERRGAIYNEQFF. Here the CDR3 DNA reads TGTGCCAGCAGCCAAGAACGGCGGGGGGCCATCTACAATGAGCAGTTCTTC.

The V call is TRBV12-5, the J call TRBJ2-3; D possibly uses TRBD1 or TRBD2 (5 bases each). The CDR3 consists of 15 residues. CDR1 LGHNT and CDR2 FRNRAP come from the germline V gene. V was cut by 1 base and J by 0 bases, with 8 bases left in between. The CDR3 region is CASGLDGGSTDTQYF. The CDR3, as DNA: TGTGCTAGTGGTTTGGATGGGGGAAGCACAGATACGCAGTATTTT. Full variable domain (outside the CDR3, taken from reference TRBV12-5 and TRBJ2-3): DARVTQTPRHKVTEMGQEVTMRCQPILGHNTVFWYRQTMMQGLELLAYFRNRAPLDDSGMPKDRFSAEMPDATLATLKIQPSEPRDSAVYFCASGLDGGSTDTQYFGPGTRLTVL.

The rearrangement uses TRBV12-5 and TRBJ2-1, with D maybe TRBD2 (6 bases). V gave up 5 bases and J gave up 4 bases, with 12 bases separating them. Germline CDR1 is LGHNT and CDR2 is FRNRAP. The length of the CDR3 is 14 residues. The CDR3 DNA reads TGTGCTAGTGGTCCCCGACTAGGGTACAATGAGCAGTTCTTC. It translates to CASGPRLGYNEQFF.

The chain employs TRBV9 and TRBJ2-1; possibly TRBD2 for D (7 bases). V lost 3 bases and J 2 bases, leaving 18 bases between the germline ends. There are 17 residues in the CDR3. In germline, CDR1 is SGDLS, CDR2 YYNGEE. CDR3 amino acids: CASSGIRSGDTYNEQFF. As DNA, the CDR3 is TGTGCCAGCAGCGGGATAAGGAGCGGGGACACCTACAATGAGCAGTTCTTC.

This chain connects TRBV5-4 to TRBJ2-1; D is unclear. V lost 0 bases and J 5 bases, leaving 6 bases between the germline ends. Germline CDR1 is SGHNT and CDR2 is YYREEE (reference sequence). The CDR3 has 13 residues. The CDR3 DNA is TGTGCCAGCAGCTTGGCGGCGAACAATGAGCAGTTCTTC. Translated, it gives CASSLAANNEQFF. Supplemented by reference TRBV5-4 and TRBJ2-1, the full variable domain reads ETGVTQSPTHLIKTRGQQVTLRCSSQSGHNTVSWYQQALGQGPQFIFQYYREEENGRGNFPPRFSGLQFPNYSSELNVNALELDDSALYLCASSLAANNEQFFGPGTRLTVL.

This chain uses TRBV28 with TRBJ2-7, with D perhaps matching TRBD1 or TRBD2 (5 bases each). The CDR3 is 13 residues long. The V gene lost 8 bases and the J gene lost 4 bases, with 15 bases spanning the gap. Germline V gene data show CDR1 as MDHEN and CDR2 as SYDVKM. CDR3 nucleotides: TGTGCCAGCGGACCGGGACGGAAATACGAGCAGTACTTC. Residues: CASGPGRKYEQYF.

V and J are TRBV5-5 and TRBJ2-7; either TRBD1 or TRBD2 may supply D (6 bases each). CDR3 length: 13 amino acids. Germline V lookup: CDR1 SGHKS, CDR2 YYEKEE (reference sequence). V gave up 3 bases and J gave up 6 bases, with 13 bases separating them. The CDR3 region is CASSWWGASEQYF. CDR3 DNA sequence: TGTGCCAGCAGCTGGTGGGGGGCCAGCGAGCAGTACTTC.

The rearrangement links TRBV7-3 to TRBJ2-5; no firm D call. The CDR3 has 13 residues. Germline values: CDR1 SGHTA, CDR2 FQGTGA. Trimming shortened V by 2 bases and J by 1 base, and 5 bases separated the two germline ends. CDR3 nucleotide sequence: TGTGCCAGCAGCTTAGGCTCCCAAGAGACCCAGTACTTC. The encoded protein is CASSLGSQETQYF. Full variable domain (outside the CDR3, taken from reference TRBV7-3 and TRBJ2-5): GAGVSQTPSNKVTEKGKYVELRCDPISGHTALYWYRQSLGQGPEFLIYFQGTGAADDSGLPNDRFFAVRPEGSVSTLKIQRTERGDSAVYLCASSLGSQETQYFGPGTRLLVL.

The rearrangement joins TRBV11-2 to TRBJ1-2; D might be TRBD1 (5 bases). The CDR3 contains 13 residues. The V and J ends lost 5 bases and 8 bases respectively, with 15 bases between them. In germline, CDR1 is SGHAT, CDR2 FQNNGV. CDR3 residues: CASSTRGPRGYTF. The CDR3 DNA sequence: TGTGCCAGCAGCACTAGGGGACCCCGCGGCTACACCTTC.

The chain employs TRBV28 and TRBJ1-5, with D unclear. The CDR3 spans 13 residues. CDR1 and CDR2 from the germline V gene are MDHEN and SYDVKM. The V end was cut by 5 bases, the J end by 1 base, with 6 bases between. CDR3 DNA sequence: TGTGCCAGCAGTCCTGAAAGCAATCAGCCCCAGCATTTT. This encodes CASSPESNQPQHF.

The chain is built from TRBV5-4 and TRBJ2-7, with 9 bases aligning to TRBD1. The J segment lost 2 bases and the V segment lost 4 bases, leaving 7 bases of the junction unmatched. The CDR3 loop spans 15 amino acids. The germline CDR1 and CDR2 sequences are SGHNT and YYREEE (reference sequence). The CDR3 sequence: CASSPPGTGPYEQYF. In DNA form, the CDR3 reads TGTGCCAGCAGCCCCCCCGGGACAGGGCCCTACGAGCAGTACTTC.

This clone was found once. The chain uses TRBV5-1 and TRBJ1-2, with 10 positions matching TRBD1. The V segment lost 2 bases and the J segment 6 bases; nucleotides outside the gene matches: 4. The germline gives CDR1 SGHRS, CDR2 YFSETQ. This CDR3 region has 14 residues. CDR3 coding DNA: TGCGCCAGCAGCTTCACCGGGACAGGGGATGGCTACACCTTC. Translated, it gives CASSFTGTGDGYTF.

The chain is built from TRBV4-1 and TRBJ2-7; possible D gene TRBD2, 7 bases. There are 16 residues in the CDR3. CDR1 and CDR2 from the germline V gene are MGHRA and YSYEKL. Trimming left V 0 bases short and J 3 bases short, with 15 bases between. The CDR3: CASSQDSHREGYEQYF. The CDR3 coding sequence is TGCGCCAGCAGCCAAGATAGTCACAGGGAGGGCTACGAGCAGTACTTC.

The chain combines TRBV7-2 with TRBJ1-1; D unresolved. The germline CDR1 and CDR2 sequences are SGHTA and FQGNSA. V was shortened by 0 bases and J by 0 bases, with 8 bases between the two germline ends. The CDR3 contains 15 residues. CDR3 in DNA: TGTGCCAGCAGCTTAGCCGTACAGCTGAACACTGAAGCTTTCTTT. It specifies CASSLAVQLNTEAFF.

The V call is TRBV5-4, the J call TRBJ1-2, with D possibly TRBD1 on 6 matching bases. The CDR3 is 15 amino acids. Germline V lookup: CDR1 SGHNT, CDR2 YYREEE (reference sequence). The V end was cut by 1 base, the J end by 5 bases, with 15 bases between. The chain's CDR3 is CASSLSGGAEYGYTF. CDR3 nucleotide sequence: TGTGCCAGCAGCTTGTCCGGGGGCGCTGAATATGGCTACACCTTC.

A single count supports this clone. This chain links TRBV14 with TRBJ1-4; 7 bases line up with TRBD1. This CDR3 has 16 residues. Germline CDR1 and CDR2: SGHDN and FVKESK. The V segment lost 2 bases and the J segment 1 base; nucleotides outside the gene matches: 4. The DNA of the CDR3 is TGTGCCAGCAGCCAACAGACAGGGAAAACTAATGAAAAACTGTTTTTT. This codes for CASSQQTGKTNEKLFF.

The V gene is TRBV19, the J gene TRBJ2-5; D is ambiguous. The germline gives CDR1 LNHDA, CDR2 SQIVND (reference sequence). Between the trimmed V and J ends, which lost 7 bases and 4 bases, there was a span of 13 bases. The CDR3 contains 13 residues. The CDR3 nucleotides read TGTGCCAGTACCCCGACGAAGGGAGAGACCCAGTACTTC. Amino acid sequence: CASTPTKGETQYF.

The chain employs TRBV5-1 and TRBJ2-5; 8 positions match TRBD2. Trimming cost V 0 bases and J 5 bases; bases outside gene matches: 3. The CDR3 has 14 residues. The V gene's germline CDR1 is SGHRS and CDR2 YFSETQ. CDR3 protein: CASSLAGGIETQYF. The CDR3 DNA reads TGCGCCAGCAGCTTGGCGGGGGGGATCGAGACCCAGTACTTC. Using reference TRBV5-1 and TRBJ2-5 for the parts outside the CDR3, the full variable domain is KAGVTQTPRYLIKTRGQQVTLSCSPISGHRSVSWYQQTPGQGLQFLFEYFSETQRNKGNFPGRFSGRQFSNSRSEMNVSTLELGDSALYLCASSLAGGIETQYFGPGTRLLVL.